This record concerns one T cell receptor (beta chain) sequence. This clonotype was observed a few times. This receptor's antigen is unknown. No base quality information exists; no much larger clone differs at one position. These data belong to a study of blood T cells in healthy people across ages (dated by TCRdb to the mid-2010s). Study-level background: In model experiments, template switching captured roughly one uniquely barcoded TCR beta cDNA molecule for every two T cells. Using deep sequencing normalized with unique cDNA molecular identifiers, the study measured how TCR beta repertoire diversity changes with age. Donors were grouped into four age groups: young (average approximately 15 years), middle-aged (39), aged (roughly 67) and long-lived (around 80). To avoid experimental bias, donors of different ages were randomly spread across the sequencing lanes. The study analyzed two additional independent replicas of 1 million unique cDNA reads from the same blood draw for two donors, one aged 18 to 29 and one aged 80 or older.

General findings and caveats noted by the study authors: Conclusive comparison of naive and antigen-experienced compartments was prevented by the profiling of bulk unsorted PBMCs. Observed TCR beta diversity correlated strongly with the percentage of naive T cells measured by flow cytometry. Estimates of total diversity from one million sequenced T cells were regarded as lower bounds and underestimates. Because donor CMV infection status was unknown, age-related changes in expanded clonotypes were potentially confounded. Observed TCR beta diversity per million T cells fell roughly linearly with age, and a significant reduction was already apparent by age around 40. Compared with the aged group, the long-lived group had more naive CD4+ T cells, fewer expanded clones and increased TCR diversity, suggesting age selection.

The library was obtained by 5' RACE. Instrument used: Illumina HiSeq 2500. A second about 7 to 11 cycle PCR used a sample-barcoded 5' primer and a J-beta primer mix. A template-switch 5' adaptor carrying 12 random nucleotides introduced a unique molecular identifier onto each TCR beta cDNA molecule. Each sample yielded at least 2.5 million CDR3-containing paired-end reads. First-strand cDNA was synthesized from all RNA with the Mint cDNA synthesis kit, primed by a TRBC-specific oligonucleotide. Following uracil-DNA glycosylase treatment, a first 18-cycle PCR with universal primers M1SS and BC2_uni_R was performed on all cDNA. The original methods were these. For normalization, 1 million high-quality reads, each with a distinct molecular identifier, were randomly selected from each sample. Instead of being binned into consensus sequences, reads that shared molecular identifiers were thrown out. MiTCR, with a Q25 quality threshold and the strictest error-elimination algorithm, was used for CDR3 identification, clonotype clustering and error correction. A nonparametric unseen species model with Euler transformation was used to estimate lower-bound total TCR beta diversity. TCRdb applied fastp at Q25 and MiXCR to the public reads, then kept only in-frame beta chains. Records with the same CDR3 protein are collapsed into one entry carrying the most frequent genes and DNA. V and J calls and clone size were set by TCRdb, not the authors. The sample table contains about 1.7 million distinct CDR3 sequences; only one count was recorded for 28% of them. Of the sample, roughly 8% is held by the ten largest clones.

The 39 donors, aged about 6 to 100 years, were systemically healthy Caucasian individuals from Russia. Ten milliliters of peripheral blood were drawn from each donor into EDTA-treated Vacutainer tubes. Ficoll-Paque density-gradient centrifugation was used to isolate PBMCs, with at least 6.5 million per sample. Total RNA, at least 5 micrograms per sample, was extracted from PBMCs with Trizol reagent. Naive CD45RAhigh/CD27high T cell percentages were measured by flow cytometry on a PBMC aliquot from every donor. Via the germline V gene, CDR1 is SGHRS and CDR2 YFSETQ. Spanning cysteine to phenylalanine, the CDR3 consists of 15 amino acids. Only the CDR3 portion is preserved as DNA: 45 bases, with reading frame beginning at the first base. V loses 4 bases of germline sequence and J loses 3 bases, and the interval between the two ends is 17 bases.

The sequencing input was blood. The receptor chain draws on TRBV5-1 and TRBJ2-7, with the D call tentatively TRBD1 or TRBD2, each fitting 5 bases. This sequence was found in a woman in her thirties in good health. In nucleotide form, the sequence is TGCGCCAGCAGCCTTGAAGGACTGGGGGACTACGAGCAGTACTTC. This sequence encodes CASSLEGLGDYEQYF.